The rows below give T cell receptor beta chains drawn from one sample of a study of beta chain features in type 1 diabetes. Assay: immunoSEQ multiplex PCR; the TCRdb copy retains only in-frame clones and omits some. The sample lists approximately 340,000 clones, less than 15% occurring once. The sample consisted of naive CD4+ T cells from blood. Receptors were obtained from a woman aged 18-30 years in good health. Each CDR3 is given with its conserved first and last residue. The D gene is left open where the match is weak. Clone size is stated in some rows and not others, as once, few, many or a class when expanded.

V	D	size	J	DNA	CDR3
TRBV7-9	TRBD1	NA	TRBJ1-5	TGTGCCAGCAGCTTAGGCGGGACAGGGTCCCTCTCACTTCAGCCCCAGCATTTT	CASSLGGTGSLSLQPQHF
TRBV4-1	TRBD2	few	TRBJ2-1	TGCGCCAGCAGCCAAGTTTCACTAGCGGGAGTTTACAATGAGCAGTTCTTC	CASSQVSLAGVYNEQFF
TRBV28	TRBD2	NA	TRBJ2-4	TGTGCCAGCAGTTCCGAACGGACTAGCGGTTCCAAAAACATTCAGTACTTC	CASSSERTSGSKNIQYF
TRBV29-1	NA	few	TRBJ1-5	TGCAGTTTGGGGGGTCAGCCCCAGCATTTT	CSLGGQPQHF
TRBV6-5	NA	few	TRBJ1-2	TGTGCCAGCAGTTACCCGGGTAGTAGGGGCTACACCTTC	CASSYPGSRGYTF
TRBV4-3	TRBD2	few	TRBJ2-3	TGCGCCAGCAGCAAGACGGGACTAGCGGGCACAGATACGCAGTATTTT	CASSKTGLAGTDTQYF
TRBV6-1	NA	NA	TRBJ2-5	TGTGCCACTCAGGGACTTCAAGTAGGAGAGACCCAGTACTTC	CATQGLQVGETQYF
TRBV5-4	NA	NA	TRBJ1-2	TGTGCCAGCAGCTTGTTGACAGGCGAGCTCTATGGCTACACCTTC	CASSLLTGELYGYTF
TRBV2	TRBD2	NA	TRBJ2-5	TGTGCCAGGGCGAGACTAGCGGAGGAGACCCAGTACTTC	CARARLAEETQYF
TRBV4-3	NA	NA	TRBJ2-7	TGCGCCAGCAGCCACGTGTGGGGGGACGAGCAGTACTTC	CASSHVWGDEQYF
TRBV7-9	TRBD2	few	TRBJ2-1	TGTGCCAGCAGACCAAGCGTCCGGGAGGGCCTCCACAATGAGCAGTTCTTC	CASRPSVREGLHNEQFF